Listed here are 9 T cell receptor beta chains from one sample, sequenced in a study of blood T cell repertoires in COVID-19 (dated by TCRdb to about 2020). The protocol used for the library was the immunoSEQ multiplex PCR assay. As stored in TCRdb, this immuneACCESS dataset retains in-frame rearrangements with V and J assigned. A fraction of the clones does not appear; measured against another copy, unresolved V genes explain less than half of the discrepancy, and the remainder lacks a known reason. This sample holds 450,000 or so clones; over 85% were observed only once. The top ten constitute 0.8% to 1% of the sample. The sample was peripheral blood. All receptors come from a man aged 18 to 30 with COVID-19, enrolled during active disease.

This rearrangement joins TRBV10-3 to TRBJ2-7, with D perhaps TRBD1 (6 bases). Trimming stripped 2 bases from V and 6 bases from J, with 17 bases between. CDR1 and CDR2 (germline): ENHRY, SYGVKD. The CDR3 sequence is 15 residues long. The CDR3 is CAISEPKTGIGEQYF. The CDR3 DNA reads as TGTGCCATCAGTGAGCCTAAAACAGGGATCGGCGAGCAGTACTTC.

The CDR3 is CASSLQQGPHEQYF. The DNA for the CDR3 is TGTGCCAGCAGTTTACAGCAGGGCCCCCACGAGCAGTACTTC. The chain couples TRBV27 to TRBJ2-7, with D tentatively TRBD1 (5 bases). CDR1 and CDR2 from the germline V gene are MNHEY and SMNVEV (reference sequence). With 2 bases removed from V and 5 bases from J, the gap between germline ends came to 13 bases. This CDR3 comprises 14 residues.

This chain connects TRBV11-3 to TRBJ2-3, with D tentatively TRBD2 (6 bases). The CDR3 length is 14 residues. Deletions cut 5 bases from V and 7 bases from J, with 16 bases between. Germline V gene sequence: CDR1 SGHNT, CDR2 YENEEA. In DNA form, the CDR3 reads TGTGCCAGCAGCCTCCTGGGAGGCGTGTATACGCAGTATTTT. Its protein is CASSLLGGVYTQYF.

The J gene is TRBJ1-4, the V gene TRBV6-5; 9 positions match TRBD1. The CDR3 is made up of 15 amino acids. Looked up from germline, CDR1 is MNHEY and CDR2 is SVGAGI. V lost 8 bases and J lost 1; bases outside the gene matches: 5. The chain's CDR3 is CASLDRGGTNEKLFF. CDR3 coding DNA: TGTGCCAGCCTCGACAGGGGGGGAACTAATGAAAAACTGTTTTTT.

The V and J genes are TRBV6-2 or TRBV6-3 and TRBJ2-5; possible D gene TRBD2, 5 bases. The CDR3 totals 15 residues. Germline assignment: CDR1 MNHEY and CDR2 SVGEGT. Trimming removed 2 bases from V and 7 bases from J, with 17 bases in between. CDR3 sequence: CASSYPDSPLGTQYF. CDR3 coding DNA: TGTGCCAGCAGTTACCCGGACTCACCCCTAGGGACCCAGTACTTC.

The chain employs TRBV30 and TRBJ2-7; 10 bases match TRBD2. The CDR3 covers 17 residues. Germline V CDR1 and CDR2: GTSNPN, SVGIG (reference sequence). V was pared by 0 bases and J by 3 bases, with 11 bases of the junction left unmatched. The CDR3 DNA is TGTGCCTGGAGTGTACTCCGGCTAGCGGGAGTTCGCTACGAGCAGTACTTC. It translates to CAWSVLRLAGVRYEQYF.

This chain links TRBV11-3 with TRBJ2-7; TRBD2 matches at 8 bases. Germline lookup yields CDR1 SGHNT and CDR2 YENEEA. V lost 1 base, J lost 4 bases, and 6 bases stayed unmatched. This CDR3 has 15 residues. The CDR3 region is CASSLGPAGAYEQYF. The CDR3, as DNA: TGTGCCAGCAGCTTAGGCCCAGCGGGAGCATACGAGCAGTACTTC.

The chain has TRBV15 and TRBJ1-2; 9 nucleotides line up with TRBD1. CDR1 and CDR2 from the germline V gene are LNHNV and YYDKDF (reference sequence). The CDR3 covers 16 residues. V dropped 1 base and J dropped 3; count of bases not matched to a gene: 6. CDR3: CATSRAWGQGDYGYTF. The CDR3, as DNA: TGTGCCACCAGCAGAGCTTGGGGACAGGGAGACTATGGCTACACCTTC.

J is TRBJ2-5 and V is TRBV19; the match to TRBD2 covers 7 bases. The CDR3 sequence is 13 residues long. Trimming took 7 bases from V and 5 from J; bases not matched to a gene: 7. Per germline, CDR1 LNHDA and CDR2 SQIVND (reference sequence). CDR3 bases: TGTGCCAGTACCCGCGCGGGGGTGGAGACCCAGTACTTC. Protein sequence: CASTRAGVETQYF.